The source of this T cell receptor (beta chain) is a study of blood T cell repertoires in COVID-19. The CDR3 extends over 16 amino acids. V lost 4 bases, J lost 2 bases, and 5 bases stayed unmatched. Germline V gene data show CDR1 as SGHNT and CDR2 as YYREEE (reference sequence). Source study methods: Reference gene primer amplification in the assay estimated nucleated cell counts. TCRdb's table, derived via immunoSEQ multiplex PCR, lists solely in-frame clones and lacks some. D and trimming come from the DNA, and the V and J calls and clone size come from that table. The repertoire has 250,000 to 300,000 clones, under 95% of them found once; the top ten carry over 2%. Cohort placement rested on clinical history that participants reported themselves.

The specimen sequenced was PBMCs or T cells enriched from blood (not recorded which). This TCR was recovered from a woman in her forties with acute COVID-19. The chain employs TRBV5-4 and TRBJ2-5, with 13 bases aligning to TRBD2. The CDR3 protein is CASSPRTSGGQETQYF. Here the CDR3 DNA reads TGTGCCAGCAGCCCCAGGACTAGCGGGGGACAAGAGACCCAGTACTTC.